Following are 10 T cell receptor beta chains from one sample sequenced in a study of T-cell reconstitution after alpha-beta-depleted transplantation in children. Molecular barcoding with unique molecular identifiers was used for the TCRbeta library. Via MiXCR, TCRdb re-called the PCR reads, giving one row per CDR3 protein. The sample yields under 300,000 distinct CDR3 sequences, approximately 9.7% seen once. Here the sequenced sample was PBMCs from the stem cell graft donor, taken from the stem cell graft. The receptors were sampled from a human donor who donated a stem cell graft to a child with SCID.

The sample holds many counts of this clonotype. The CDR3 here is CASSQPLVADTQYF. CDR3 nucleotide sequence: TGTGCCAGCAGCCAACCACTAGTGGCAGATACGCAGTATTTT. The genes are TRBV4-2 and TRBJ2-3, with TRBD2 as a possible D gene (5 bases). Germline CDR1 reads LGHNA; CDR2 reads YNFKEQ. Trimming took 2 bases from V and 4 from J, leaving 10 bases between them. The CDR3 has 14 residues.

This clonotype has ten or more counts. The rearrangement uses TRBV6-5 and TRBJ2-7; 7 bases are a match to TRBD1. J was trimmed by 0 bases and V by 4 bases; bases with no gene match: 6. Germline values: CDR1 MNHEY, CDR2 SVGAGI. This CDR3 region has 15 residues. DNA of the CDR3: TGTGCCAGCAGTTGGGACAGCACTTTCTCCTACGAGCAGTACTTC. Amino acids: CASSWDSTFSYEQYF.

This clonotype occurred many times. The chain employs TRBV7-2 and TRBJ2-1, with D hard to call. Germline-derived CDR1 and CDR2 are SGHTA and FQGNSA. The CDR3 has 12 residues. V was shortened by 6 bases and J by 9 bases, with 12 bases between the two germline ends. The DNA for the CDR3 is TGTGCCAGCAGTCACCGGTTGGGTGAGCAGTTCTTC. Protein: CASSHRLGEQFF.

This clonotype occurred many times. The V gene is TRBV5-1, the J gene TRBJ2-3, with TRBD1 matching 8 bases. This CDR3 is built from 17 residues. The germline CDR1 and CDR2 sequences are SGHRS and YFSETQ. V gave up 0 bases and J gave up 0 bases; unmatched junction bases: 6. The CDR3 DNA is TGCGCCAGCAGCTTGGCCAAGACAGGGGACAGCACAGATACGCAGTATTTT. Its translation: CASSLAKTGDSTDTQYF.

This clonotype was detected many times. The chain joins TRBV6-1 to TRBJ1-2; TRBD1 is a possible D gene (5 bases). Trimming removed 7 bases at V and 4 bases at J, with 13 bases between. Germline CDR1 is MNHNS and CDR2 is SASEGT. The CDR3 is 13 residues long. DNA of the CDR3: TGTGCCAGCATCGCCCCAGGGTCCTATGGCTACACCTTC. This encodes CASIAPGSYGYTF.

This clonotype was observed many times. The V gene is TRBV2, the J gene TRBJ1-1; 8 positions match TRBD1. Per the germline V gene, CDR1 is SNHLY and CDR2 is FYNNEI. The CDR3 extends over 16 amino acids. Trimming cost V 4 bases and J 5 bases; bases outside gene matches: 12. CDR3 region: CASSVGRDRGGTEAFF. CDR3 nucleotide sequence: TGTGCCAGCAGTGTGGGGAGAGACAGGGGTGGAACTGAAGCTTTCTTT.

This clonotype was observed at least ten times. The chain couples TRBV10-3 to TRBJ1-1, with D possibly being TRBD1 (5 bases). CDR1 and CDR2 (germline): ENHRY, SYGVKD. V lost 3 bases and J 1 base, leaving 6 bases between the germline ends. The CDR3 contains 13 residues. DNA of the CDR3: TGTGCCATCAGTGACAGGGAGAACACTGAAGCTTTCTTT. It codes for CAISDRENTEAFF.

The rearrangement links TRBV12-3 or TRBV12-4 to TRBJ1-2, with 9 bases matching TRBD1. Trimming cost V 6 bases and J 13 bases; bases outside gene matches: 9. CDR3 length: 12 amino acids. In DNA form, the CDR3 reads TGTGCCAGCAGCCTGGGACAGGGTCAATCCACCTTC. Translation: CASSLGQGQSTF.

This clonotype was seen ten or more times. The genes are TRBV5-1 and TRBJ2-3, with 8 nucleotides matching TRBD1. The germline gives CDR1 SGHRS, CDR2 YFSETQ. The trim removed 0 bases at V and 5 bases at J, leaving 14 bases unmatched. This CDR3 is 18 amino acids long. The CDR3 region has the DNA TGCGCCAGCAGCTTGGCCGGACAGGGCGGTCATCAGGTAGATACGCAGTATTTT. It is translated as CASSLAGQGGHQVDTQYF. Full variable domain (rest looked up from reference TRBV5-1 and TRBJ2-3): KAGVTQTPRYLIKTRGQQVTLSCSPISGHRSVSWYQQTPGQGLQFLFEYFSETQRNKGNFPGRFSGRQFSNSRSEMNVSTLELGDSALYLCASSLAGQGGHQVDTQYFGPGTRLTVL.

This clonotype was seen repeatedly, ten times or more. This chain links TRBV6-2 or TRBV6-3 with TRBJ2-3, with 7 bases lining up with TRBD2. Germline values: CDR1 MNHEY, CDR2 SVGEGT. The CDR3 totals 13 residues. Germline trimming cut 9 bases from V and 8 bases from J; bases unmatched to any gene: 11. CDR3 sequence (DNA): TGTGCCAGTTCCAGCAGCGGGGACGGTACGCAGTATTTT. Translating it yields CASSSSGDGTQYF.